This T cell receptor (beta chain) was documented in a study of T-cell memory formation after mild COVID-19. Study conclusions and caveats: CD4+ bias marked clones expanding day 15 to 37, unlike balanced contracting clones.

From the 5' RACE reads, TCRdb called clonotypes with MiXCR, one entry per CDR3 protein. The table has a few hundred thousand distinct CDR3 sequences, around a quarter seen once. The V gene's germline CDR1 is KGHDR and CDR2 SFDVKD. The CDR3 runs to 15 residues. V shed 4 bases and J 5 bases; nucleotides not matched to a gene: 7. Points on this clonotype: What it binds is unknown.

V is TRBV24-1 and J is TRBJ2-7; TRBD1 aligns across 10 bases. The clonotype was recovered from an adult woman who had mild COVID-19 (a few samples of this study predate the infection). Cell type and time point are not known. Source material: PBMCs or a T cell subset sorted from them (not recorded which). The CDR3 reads CATSETGTGVHEQYF. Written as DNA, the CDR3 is TGTGCCACCAGTGAAACCGGGACAGGGGTCCACGAGCAGTACTTC.